Ten or more counts support the clone carrying this T cell receptor (beta chain). This specimen comes from a study of regulatory T cells in long-lasting Graves disease. Study context: Duration of antithyroid drug therapy among newly diagnosed Graves' patients was under 3 months.

The time point: newly diagnosed GD, antithyroid drugs for less than 3 months. The TCR library was prepared using RNA isolated from PBMCs. Investigators prepared the TCR beta libraries by applying iRepertoire HTBI primers and Arm-PCR of CDR3 regions. One entry per CDR3 protein, called by TCRdb with MiXCR from the multiplex PCR reads. The sample holds 600,000 to 650,000 distinct CDR3 sequences; 16% are singletons and the top ten take 18%. These same records also appear under a second study, on T cells in Graves' hyperthyroidism and ophthalmopathy. From that report: Most thyroid clonotypes with frequency above 0.001 were detected in blood. Median prediction lead before ophthalmopathy onset was about 6.5 months with the model.

This clonotype was sampled from a woman in her 30s with Graves disease. The specimen was peripheral blood mononuclear cells (PBMCs), collected at new diagnosis, from a patient treated with antithyroid drugs.

The DNA for the CDR3 is TGTGCCAGCAGCCCCACCTCTGGAAACACCATATATTTT. Translating gives CASSPTSGNTIYF. V usage is TRBV6-1 and J usage is TRBJ1-3; D not certain. This CDR3 has 13 residues. Germline-derived CDR1 and CDR2 are MNHNS and SASEGT. V lost 6 bases, J lost 0 bases, and 6 bases lay in between.